This TCR beta chain stems from a study of blood T cell repertoires in COVID-19. Study-level information: Donors in the United States, Italy and Spain gave samples during acute or convalescent COVID-19. T cells, B-cell-depleted T cells, or PBMCs provided the cDNA or gDNA that served as material.

With V trimmed by 3 bases and J by 5 bases, 5 bases remained unmatched. This CDR3 has 14 residues. From germline, CDR1 is SGHRS and CDR2 YFSETQ. In the authors' workflow: Estimates of nucleated cell counts were drawn from the amplification of reference gene primers. The protocol was immunoSEQ multiplex PCR, while the TCRdb copy is restricted to in-frame clones and leaves out a portion. The DNA was the basis for D and trimming; V, J and clone size are from that table. The sample carries 100,000 to 150,000 clones, 85% to 90% recorded once. This chain links TRBV5-1 with TRBJ1-1; 9 bases map to TRBD1. Sample: peripheral blood. This TCR was sampled from a woman between 50 and 59 years old with acute or convalescent COVID-19. The CDR3 nucleotides read TGCGCCAGCAGCTCGGGACAGGGCCAGACTGAAGCTTTCTTT. Protein: CASSSGQGQTEAFF.